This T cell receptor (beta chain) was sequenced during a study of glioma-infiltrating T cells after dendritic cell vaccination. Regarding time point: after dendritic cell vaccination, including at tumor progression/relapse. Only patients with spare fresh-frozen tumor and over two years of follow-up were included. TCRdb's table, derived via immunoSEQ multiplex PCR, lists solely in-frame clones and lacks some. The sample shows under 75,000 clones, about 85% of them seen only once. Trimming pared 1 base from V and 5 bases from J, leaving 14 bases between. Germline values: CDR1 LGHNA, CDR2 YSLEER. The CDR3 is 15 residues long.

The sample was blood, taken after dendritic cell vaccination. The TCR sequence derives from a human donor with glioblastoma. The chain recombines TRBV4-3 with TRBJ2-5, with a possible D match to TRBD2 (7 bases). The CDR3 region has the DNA TGCGCCAGCAGCCAAGGGACTAGGGGGGGGGAGACCCAGTACTTC. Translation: CASSQGTRGGETQYF.